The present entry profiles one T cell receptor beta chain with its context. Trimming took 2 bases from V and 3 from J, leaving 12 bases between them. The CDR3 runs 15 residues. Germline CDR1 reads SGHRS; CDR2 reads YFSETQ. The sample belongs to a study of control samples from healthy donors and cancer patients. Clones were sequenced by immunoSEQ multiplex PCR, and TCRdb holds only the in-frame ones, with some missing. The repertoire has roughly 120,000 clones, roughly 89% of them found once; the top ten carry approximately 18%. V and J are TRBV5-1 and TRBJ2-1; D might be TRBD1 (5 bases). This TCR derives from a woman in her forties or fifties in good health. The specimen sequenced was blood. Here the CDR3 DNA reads TGCGCCAGCAGCTTCCCCAGGGAAGGCTACAATGAGCAGTTCTTC. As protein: CASSFPREGYNEQFF.